Included here is one T cell receptor (beta chain) sequence, with context. The data are from a study of blood T cell repertoires in COVID-19. As for the study in general: There were acute and convalescent COVID-19 samples, and they came from the United States, Italy and Spain. T cells, B-cell-depleted T cells, or PBMCs provided the cDNA or gDNA that served as material.

The authors' processing: Reference gene primer amplification gave estimated nucleated cell counts. Sequencing was performed with immunoSEQ multiplex PCR; in TCRdb, only in-frame clones are kept and a portion is missing. The DNA gave D and trimming, while V, J and clone size come from that table. This sample has some 88,000 clones, with approximately 90% found just once. Deletions cut 3 bases from V and 1 base from J, with 6 bases between. CDR3 length: 13 residues. The receptor was derived from a human donor with active COVID-19. The donor label of this sample is uncertain. Sequencing was performed on peripheral blood. The chain uses TRBV12-3 or TRBV12-4 and TRBJ1-1; no reliable D call. Here the CDR3 reads CASSFFRNTEAFF. For the CDR3, the DNA is TGTGCCAGCAGTTTCTTCAGGAACACTGAAGCTTTCTTT.